The 27 T cell receptor beta chains below all came from one sample that was sequenced in a study of T-cell reconstitution after alpha-beta-depleted transplantation in children. A TCRbeta library incorporating unique molecular identifiers was prepared. TCRdb independently ran MiXCR on the PCR reads; one entry per CDR3 protein. The table records 490,000 or so distinct CDR3 sequences, around 12% of them present only once. This specimen consisted of PBMCs from the stem cell graft donor, obtained from the stem cell graft. The source of these receptors is a human donor who donated a stem cell graft to a child with combined immunodeficiency.

In its sample, this clonotype was seen a few times. The rearrangement joins TRBV5-1 to TRBJ2-1; perhaps TRBD2 as D (6 bases). Trimming pared 0 bases from V and 6 bases from J, leaving 13 bases between. Germline CDR1 reads SGHRS; CDR2 reads YFSETQ. This CDR3 is built from 15 residues. The CDR3 bases are TGCGCCAGCAGCTTGGGGTCTAGCGTGTCCAATGAGCAGTTCTTC. Translated, it gives CASSLGSSVSNEQFF.

The chain combines TRBV5-1 with TRBJ1-1; no clear D gene. The V gene lost 5 bases and the J gene lost 1 base, with 12 bases spanning the gap. Per germline, CDR1 SGHRS and CDR2 YFSETQ. This CDR3 spans 14 amino acids. In DNA form, the CDR3 reads TGCGCCAGCAGGATAAGGCCAGAGAACACTGAAGCTTTCTTT. Encoded protein: CASRIRPENTEAFF. The whole variable domain, filled in from reference TRBV5-1 and TRBJ1-1, reads KAGVTQTPRYLIKTRGQQVTLSCSPISGHRSVSWYQQTPGQGLQFLFEYFSETQRNKGNFPGRFSGRQFSNSRSEMNVSTLELGDSALYLCASRIRPENTEAFFGQGTRLTVV.

The gene calls are TRBV7-9 and TRBJ2-5; possibly TRBD1 for D (6 bases). The V and J ends lost 6 bases and 1 base respectively, with 15 bases between them. CDR1 is SEHNR and CDR2 is FQNEAQ in the germline V gene (reference sequence). The CDR3 is 15 residues long. DNA for the CDR3: TGTGCCAGCAGAGAGGACAGCCGACGCCAAGAGACCCAGTACTTC. It yields the protein CASREDSRRQETQYF. The complete variable domain, with remaining parts taken from reference TRBV7-9 and TRBJ2-5, reads DTGVSQNPRHKITKRGQNVTFRCDPISEHNRLYWYRQTLGQGPEFLTYFQNEAQLEKSRLLSDRFSAERPKGSFSTLEIQRTEQGDSAMYLCASREDSRRQETQYFGPGTRLLVL.

V gene TRBV12-3 or TRBV12-4 combines with J gene TRBJ1-3; D gene uncertain. The CDR3 totals 14 residues. Deletions cut 3 bases from V and 5 bases from J, with 11 bases between. The CDR3: CASSFENTRNTIYF. CDR3 sequence (DNA): TGTGCCAGCAGTTTTGAGAATACCCGAAACACCATATATTTT.

The chain is built from TRBV7-8 and TRBJ2-1; 8 bases are a match to TRBD2. This CDR3 region has 15 residues. The V gene end was trimmed by 2 bases and the J gene end by 9 bases; junction bases not matched to a gene: 9. Germline CDR1 SGHVS, CDR2 FQNEAQ. CDR3 in amino acids: CASSLNPLAEAEQFF. The CDR3 nucleotides are TGTGCCAGCAGCTTAAACCCACTAGCGGAGGCTGAGCAGTTCTTC.

The rearrangement joins TRBV9 to TRBJ2-2; TRBD2 aligns across 9 bases. The V gene end was trimmed by 0 bases and the J gene end by 0 bases; junction bases not matched to a gene: 6. There are 18 residues in the CDR3. CDR1 and CDR2 from the germline V gene are SGDLS and YYNGEE. The CDR3 nucleotides read TGTGCCAGCAGCGTAGGCCCTAGCGGGGAAGCGAACACCGGGGAGCTGTTTTTT. Protein sequence: CASSVGPSGEANTGELFF.

The chain couples TRBV7-7 to TRBJ2-5; 7 bases are a match to TRBD1. V lost 5 bases, J lost 3 bases, and 9 bases stayed unmatched. This CDR3 is built from 15 residues. The V gene's germline CDR1 is SSHAT and CDR2 FNYEAQ (reference sequence). This CDR3 reads CASSQTGTAKETQYF. For the CDR3, the DNA is TGTGCCAGCAGCCAGACCGGGACAGCAAAAGAGACCCAGTACTTC. Complete variable domain (other parts from reference TRBV7-7 and TRBJ2-5): GAGVSQSPRYKVTKRGQDVTLRCDPISSHATLYWYQQALGQGPEFLTYFNYEAQPDKSGLPSDRFSAERPEGSISTLTIQRTEQRDSAMYRCASSQTGTAKETQYFGPGTRLLVL.

This clonotype occurred many times. The chain uses TRBV9 and TRBJ2-5; 7 bases match TRBD2. V lost 3 bases to trimming and J lost 7 bases; unmatched junction nucleotides: 9. CDR1 SGDLS and CDR2 YYNGEE come from the germline V gene. The CDR3 length is 14 residues. The CDR3 DNA reads TGTGCCAGCAGCGGAGGACTAGGACGTGGGACCCAGTACTTC. This sequence encodes CASSGGLGRGTQYF.

V is TRBV2 and J is TRBJ2-7; 8 bases fit TRBD2. Trimming at V came to 10 bases and at J to 5 bases, leaving 4 bases not matched to a gene. Germline values: CDR1 SNHLY, CDR2 FYNNEI. CDR3 length: 11 amino acids. For the CDR3, the DNA is TGTGCCAAGGGCGGGGGGCACGAGCAGTACTTC. This gives the protein CAKGGGHEQYF.

There are a few counts of this clonotype. V gene TRBV5-1 combines with J gene TRBJ2-1, with D tentatively TRBD1 (6 bases). This CDR3 is 14 amino acids long. V was trimmed by 2 bases and J by 5 bases, leaving 11 bases between them. Germline lookup yields CDR1 SGHRS and CDR2 YFSETQ. This chain's CDR3 is CASSLGTLDNEQFF. CDR3 nucleotides: TGCGCCAGCAGCTTAGGGACACTAGACAATGAGCAGTTCTTC.

The gene calls are TRBV11-1 and TRBJ1-1; D is ambiguous. V was shortened by 2 bases and J by 3 bases, with 7 bases between the two germline ends. Germline values: CDR1 SGHAT, CDR2 FQDESV (reference sequence). CDR3 size: 13 residues. The CDR3 reads CASSLMQYTEAFF. In DNA, the CDR3 is TGTGCCAGCAGCTTAATGCAGTACACTGAAGCTTTCTTT.

The rearrangement joins TRBV4-1 to TRBJ2-5; 7 bases match TRBD2. Germline V lookup: CDR1 MGHRA, CDR2 YSYEKL. Trimming took 1 base from V and 2 from J; bases not matched to a gene: 7. The CDR3 contains 16 residues. The CDR3 DNA reads TGCGCCAGCAGCCAAGTCTGGGGGGGAACACAAGAGACCCAGTACTTC. As protein: CASSQVWGGTQETQYF.

This clonotype turned up a few times. V gene TRBV6-4 combines with J gene TRBJ1-5; a weak D match, TRBD1 (6 bases). V shed 4 bases and J shed 5 bases, with 15 bases lying between them. Germline-derived CDR1 and CDR2 are MRHNA and SNTAGT. This CDR3 has 15 amino acids. The CDR3 loop reads CASSGSRGAYQPQHF. In DNA, the CDR3 is TGTGCCAGCAGTGGTAGCAGGGGCGCCTATCAGCCCCAGCATTTT.

This clonotype was seen a few times. The rearrangement uses TRBV11-2 and TRBJ2-3, with 7 bases identical to TRBD1. There are 18 residues in the CDR3. J gave up 0 bases and V 1 base, and 10 bases lay outside the gene matches. Germline values: CDR1 SGHAT, CDR2 FQNNGV. CDR3 amino acids: CASSLGPPPDRSTDTQYF. The CDR3 nucleotides read TGTGCCAGCAGCTTAGGCCCCCCCCCGGACAGGAGCACAGATACGCAGTATTTT.

The V call is TRBV7-2, the J call TRBJ1-2; 7 bases agree with TRBD1. This CDR3 is 16 amino acids long. Trimming at V came to 5 bases and at J to 4 bases, leaving 13 bases not matched to a gene. Per the germline V gene, CDR1 is SGHTA and CDR2 is FQGNSA. The CDR3 bases are TGTGCCAGCAGCCAACGCCGGGGACAGCAATCCTATGGCTACACCTTC. It translates to CASSQRRGQQSYGYTF.

This clonotype was seen a few times. The chain combines TRBV7-8 with TRBJ2-1; D may be TRBD1 (6 bases). V lost 1 base to trimming and J lost 7 bases, with 14 bases between them. The germline V gene encodes CDR1 SGHVS and CDR2 FQNEAQ. The CDR3 is made up of 15 amino acids. CDR3 region: CASSLGRGQENEQFF. The CDR3 DNA reads as TGTGCCAGCAGCTTAGGCAGGGGCCAGGAGAATGAGCAGTTCTTC.

This sequence joins TRBV29-1 and TRBJ2-5; 11 bases agree with TRBD2. Looked up from germline, CDR1 is SQVTM and CDR2 is ANQGSEA. The CDR3 has 14 amino acids. Losses at the gene ends were 6 bases for V and 2 bases for J; bases not matched to a gene: 5. The CDR3 reads CSVLGTSGQETQYF. CDR3 nucleotides: TGCAGCGTCCTGGGGACTAGCGGACAAGAGACCCAGTACTTC.

This chain links TRBV25-1 with TRBJ2-7; D is possibly TRBD1 or TRBD2 (7 bases each). V shed 6 bases and J shed 5 bases, with 17 bases lying between them. This CDR3 is 14 amino acids long. Germline-derived CDR1 and CDR2 are MGHDK and SYGVNS. This chain's CDR3 is CASRRQGGAHEQYF. The CDR3 nucleotides read TGTGCCAGCAGGCGCCAGGGGGGGGCCCACGAGCAGTACTTC.

This clonotype was seen at least ten times. The V gene is TRBV7-2, the J gene TRBJ2-3; no clear D gene. Germline CDR1 and CDR2: SGHTA and FQGNSA. This CDR3 has 14 residues. V was cut by 2 bases and J by 4 bases, with 10 bases left in between. CDR3 amino acids: CASSLPPEADTQYF. The CDR3 nucleotides are TGTGCCAGCAGCTTACCACCTGAGGCAGATACGCAGTATTTT. The whole variable domain, filled in from reference TRBV7-2 and TRBJ2-3, reads GAGVSQSPSNKVTEKGKDVELRCDPISGHTALYWYRQSLGQGLEFLIYFQGNSAPDKSGLPSDRFSAERTGGSVSTLTIQRTQQEDSAVYLCASSLPPEADTQYFGPGTRLTVL.

This chain links TRBV18 with TRBJ2-7; maybe TRBD1 (5 bases). With 5 bases removed from V and 0 bases from J, the gap between germline ends came to 11 bases. The CDR3 is made up of 14 amino acids. The V gene's germline CDR1 is KGHSH and CDR2 LQKENI. The CDR3 coding sequence is TGTGCCAGCTCATCGACAGTTAACTCCTACGAGCAGTACTTC. It is translated as CASSSTVNSYEQYF.

Notes on this clonotype: A clone one base away is much larger, so this may be a read error. Likely a read error: the CDR3 ends without its conserved phenylalanine or tryptophan. J is TRBJ2-1 and V is TRBV27; TRBD1 matches at 7 bases. The CDR3 runs to 15 residues. The germline V gene has CDR1 MNHEY and CDR2 SMNVEV (reference sequence). The V segment lost 0 bases and the J segment 6 bases; nucleotides outside the gene matches: 5. The CDR3 region is CASSLSEAGGNEQFS. The CDR3 DNA sequence: TGTGCCAGCAGTTTATCGGAGGCAGGGGGCAATGAGCAGTTCTCC.

The V and J genes are TRBV20-1 and TRBJ2-1; TRBD2 is a possible D gene (5 bases). The CDR3 has 14 amino acids. Germline V gives CDR1 DFQATT, CDR2 SNEGSKA (reference sequence). V was cut by 3 bases and J by 4 bases, with 13 bases left in between. CDR3 coding DNA: TGCAGTGCTAGTTGGACTCGGTTGTACAATGAGCAGTTCTTC. Protein: CSASWTRLYNEQFF.

This clonotype came up a few times. The chain recombines TRBV5-5 with TRBJ2-3; D is uncertain. The V and J ends lost 2 bases and 6 bases respectively, with 19 bases between them. Per the germline V gene, CDR1 is SGHKS and CDR2 is YYEKEE (reference sequence). CDR3 length: 16 amino acids. The CDR3 nucleotides are TGTGCCAGCAGCTTTATGTCTGGACCTTCAATGGATACGCAGTATTTT. Translation gives CASSFMSGPSMDTQYF.

The genes are TRBV3-1 and TRBJ1-4, with 10 bases lining up with TRBD1. This CDR3 spans 14 amino acids. Germline values: CDR1 LGHDT, CDR2 YNNKEL (reference sequence). Germline trimming cut 4 bases from V and 7 bases from J; bases unmatched to any gene: 3. The chain's CDR3 is CASSPRQGAEKLFF. The CDR3 nucleotides read TGTGCCAGCAGCCCTAGACAGGGGGCTGAAAAACTGTTTTTT.

The V and J genes are TRBV29-1 and TRBJ2-1; 7 bases align to TRBD2. Per germline, CDR1 SQVTM and CDR2 ANQGSEA. V lost 6 bases, J lost 9 bases, and 11 bases stayed unmatched. The CDR3 is 13 amino acids. The CDR3 DNA reads TGCAGCGTGGCCCAAAGACTAGCCACTGAGCAGTTCTTC. Protein product: CSVAQRLATEQFF.

The genes are TRBV30 and TRBJ1-1, with TRBD1 identical over 8 bases. Germline CDR1 reads GTSNPN; CDR2 reads SVGIG (reference sequence). The CDR3 covers 13 residues. V lost 8 bases, J lost 7 bases, and 12 bases stayed unmatched. The CDR3 sequence is CATGQTGASEAFF. CDR3 nucleotides: TGTGCCACAGGACAGACAGGGGCGAGTGAAGCTTTCTTT.

This clonotype showed up just a few times. The rearrangement uses TRBV9 and TRBJ2-1; 10 bases align to TRBD2. Germline V lookup: CDR1 SGDLS, CDR2 YYNGEE. The V gene end was trimmed by 3 bases and the J gene end by 6 bases; junction bases not matched to a gene: 6. There are 15 residues in the CDR3. In nucleotides, the CDR3 is TGTGCCAGCAGCGCCTCCGGGACTAGCGCCAATGAGCAGTTCTTC. The encoded protein is CASSASGTSANEQFF. Full variable domain (outside the CDR3, taken from reference TRBV9 and TRBJ2-1): DSGVTQTPKHLITATGQRVTLRCSPRSGDLSVYWYQQSLDQGLQFLIQYYNGEERAKGNILERFSAQQFPDLHSELNLSSLELGDSALYFCASSASGTSANEQFFGPGTRLTVL.